This record looks at one T cell receptor beta chain sequence and its context. Antigen unknown. This sample is drawn from a study of shared clonotypes between healthy human individuals. Across the whole study: For every donor, three CD4 naive, three CD4 memory, two CD8 naive and one CD8 memory plates were used.

Profiled with immunoSEQ multiplex PCR; TCRdb holds only in-frame clones, not every one. The sample consists of 2 million to 3 million clones, 93% of them appearing once. Trimming shortened V by 2 bases and J by 7 bases, and 5 bases separated the two germline ends. This CDR3 comprises 11 residues. CDR1 and CDR2 from the germline V gene are MDHEN and SYDVKM. Study-level points and caveats: The donor pool, a small one, limited the genetic and exposure-history diversity represented.

Adult donors, all healthy and HIV-negative, had no recent acute infections or vaccinations. The TCR was taken from a man aged 18 to 35 in good health. Some clones in this sample may be carry-over from other donors' samples. V and J are TRBV28 and TRBJ1-2; D is perhaps TRBD1 (5 bases). Sequencing was carried out using naive CD4+ T cells from PBMCs. Subset specified: CD45RA+ positively selected. The CDR3 sequence is CASSLDSGYTF. The CDR3 region has the DNA TGTGCCAGCAGTTTAGACAGTGGCTACACCTTC.